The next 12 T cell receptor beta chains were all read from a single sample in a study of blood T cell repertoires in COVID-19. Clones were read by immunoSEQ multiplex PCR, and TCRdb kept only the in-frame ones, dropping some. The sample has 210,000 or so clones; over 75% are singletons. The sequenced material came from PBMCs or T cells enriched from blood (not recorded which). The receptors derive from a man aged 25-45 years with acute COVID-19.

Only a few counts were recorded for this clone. CDR3 bases: TGTGCCAGTAGGGTAGGGGCGGGATACACCGGGGAGCTGTTTTTT. Translating it yields CASRVGAGYTGELFF. The J gene is TRBJ2-2, the V gene TRBV19; TRBD2 is a possible D gene (6 bases). CDR1 is LNHDA, CDR2 SQIVND, per germline (reference sequence). V lost 6 bases and J 3 bases, leaving 14 bases between the germline ends. The CDR3 consists of 15 residues. The whole variable domain, filled in from reference TRBV19 and TRBJ2-2, reads DGGITQSPKYLFRKEGQNVTLSCEQNLNHDAMYWYRQDPGQGLRLIYYSQIVNDFQKGDIAEGYSVSREKKESFPLTVTSAQKNPTAFYLCASRVGAGYTGELFFGEGSRLTVL.

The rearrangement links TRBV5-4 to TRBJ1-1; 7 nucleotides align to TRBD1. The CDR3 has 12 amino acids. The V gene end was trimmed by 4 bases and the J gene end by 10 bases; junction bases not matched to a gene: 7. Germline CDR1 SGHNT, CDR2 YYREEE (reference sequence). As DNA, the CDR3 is TGTGCCAGCAGCCTAGACAGGGCAAGAGCTTTCTTT. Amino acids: CASSLDRARAFF.

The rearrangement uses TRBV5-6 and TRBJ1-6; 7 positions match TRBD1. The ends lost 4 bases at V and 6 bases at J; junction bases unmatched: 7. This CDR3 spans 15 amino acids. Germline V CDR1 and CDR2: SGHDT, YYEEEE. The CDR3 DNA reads TGTGCCAGCAGCCTGACAGCAGGGGGTAATTCACCCCTCCACTTT. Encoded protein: CASSLTAGGNSPLHF.

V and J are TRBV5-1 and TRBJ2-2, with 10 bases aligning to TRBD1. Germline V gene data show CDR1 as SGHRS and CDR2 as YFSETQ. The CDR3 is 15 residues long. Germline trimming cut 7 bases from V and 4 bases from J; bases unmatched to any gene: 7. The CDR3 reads CASDRQGAGTGELFF. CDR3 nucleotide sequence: TGCGCCAGCGACCGACAGGGGGCTGGCACCGGGGAGCTGTTTTTT.

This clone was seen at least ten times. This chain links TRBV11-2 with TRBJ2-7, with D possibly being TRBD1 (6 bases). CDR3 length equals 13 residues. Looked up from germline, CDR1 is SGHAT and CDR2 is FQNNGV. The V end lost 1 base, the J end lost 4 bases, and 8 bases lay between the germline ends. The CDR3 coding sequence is TGTGCCAGCAGCTTAGCCAGGGGATACGAGCAGTACTTC. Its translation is CASSLARGYEQYF.

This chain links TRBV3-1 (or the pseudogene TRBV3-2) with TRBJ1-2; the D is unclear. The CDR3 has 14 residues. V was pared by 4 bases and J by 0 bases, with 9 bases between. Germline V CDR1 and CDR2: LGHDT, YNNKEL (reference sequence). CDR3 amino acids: CASSPDGANYGYTF. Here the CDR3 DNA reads TGTGCCAGCAGCCCAGACGGAGCTAACTATGGCTACACCTTC.

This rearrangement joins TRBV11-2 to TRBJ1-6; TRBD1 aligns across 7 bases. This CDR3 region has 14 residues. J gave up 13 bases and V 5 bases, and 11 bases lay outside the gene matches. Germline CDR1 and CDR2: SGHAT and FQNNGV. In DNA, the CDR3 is TGTGCCAGCAGCCCTAGGACAGGCCAGGTGCCCCTCCACTTT. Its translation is CASSPRTGQVPLHF. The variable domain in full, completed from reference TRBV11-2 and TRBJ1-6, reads EAGVAQSPRYKIIEKRQSVAFWCNPISGHATLYWYQQILGQGPKLLIQFQNNGVVDDSQLPKDRFSAERLKGVDSTLKIQPAKLEDSAVYLCASSPRTGQVPLHFGNGTRLTVT.

The CDR3 is CASSWGRDRGRKYEQYF. The CDR3 DNA sequence: TGTGCCAGCAGCTGGGGCCGGGACAGGGGTCGTAAATACGAGCAGTACTTC. The chain links TRBV5-6 to TRBJ2-7; 10 nucleotides line up with TRBD1. There are 17 residues in the CDR3. Germline assignment: CDR1 SGHDT and CDR2 YYEEEE. After removal of 3 bases from V and 4 bases from J, the junction contained 13 bases not matched to a gene. Together with reference TRBV5-6 and TRBJ2-7, the CDR3 gives the full variable domain: DAGVTQSPTHLIKTRGQQVTLRCSPKSGHDTVSWYQQALGQGPQFIFQYYEEEERQRGNFPDRFSGHQFPNYSSELNVNALLLGDSALYLCASSWGRDRGRKYEQYFGPGTRLTVT.

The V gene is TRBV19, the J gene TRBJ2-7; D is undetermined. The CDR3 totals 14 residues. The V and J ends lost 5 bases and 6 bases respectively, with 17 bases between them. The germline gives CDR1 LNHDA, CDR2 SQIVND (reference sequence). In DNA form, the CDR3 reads TGTGCCAGTAGTCCCCCCCAGGCCGTGCGCGAGCAGTACTTC. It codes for CASSPPQAVREQYF.

The CDR3 DNA sequence: TGTGCCAGTACAGGGTTGGGTGGCTACACCTTC. Translated, it gives CASTGLGGYTF. The chain links TRBV19 to TRBJ1-2, with D maybe TRBD1 (5 bases). Germline values: CDR1 LNHDA, CDR2 SQIVND (reference sequence). V was shortened by 7 bases and J by 7 bases, with 10 bases between the two germline ends. The CDR3 is made up of 11 amino acids. Combining the CDR3 with reference TRBV19 and TRBJ1-2 gives the whole variable domain DGGITQSPKYLFRKEGQNVTLSCEQNLNHDAMYWYRQDPGQGLRLIYYSQIVNDFQKGDIAEGYSVSREKKESFPLTVTSAQKNPTAFYLCASTGLGGYTFGSGTRLTVV.

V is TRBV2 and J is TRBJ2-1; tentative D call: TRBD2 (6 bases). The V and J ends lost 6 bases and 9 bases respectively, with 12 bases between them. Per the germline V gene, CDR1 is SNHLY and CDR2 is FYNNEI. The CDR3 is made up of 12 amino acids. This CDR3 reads CASRGQGGEQFF. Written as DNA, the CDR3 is TGTGCCAGCAGAGGCCAGGGAGGTGAGCAGTTCTTC. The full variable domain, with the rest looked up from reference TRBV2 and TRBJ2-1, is EPEVTQTPSHQVTQMGQEVILRCVPISNHLYFYWYRQILGQKVEFLVSFYNNEISEKSEIFDDQFSVERPDGSNFTLKIRSTKLEDSAMYFCASRGQGGEQFFGPGTRLTVL.

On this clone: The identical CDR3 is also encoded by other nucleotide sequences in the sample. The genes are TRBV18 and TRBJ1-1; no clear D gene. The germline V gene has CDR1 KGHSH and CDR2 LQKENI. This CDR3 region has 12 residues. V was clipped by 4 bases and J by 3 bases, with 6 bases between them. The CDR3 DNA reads TGTGCCAGCTCACTATTAGACACTGAAGCTTTCTTT. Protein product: CASSLLDTEAFF.